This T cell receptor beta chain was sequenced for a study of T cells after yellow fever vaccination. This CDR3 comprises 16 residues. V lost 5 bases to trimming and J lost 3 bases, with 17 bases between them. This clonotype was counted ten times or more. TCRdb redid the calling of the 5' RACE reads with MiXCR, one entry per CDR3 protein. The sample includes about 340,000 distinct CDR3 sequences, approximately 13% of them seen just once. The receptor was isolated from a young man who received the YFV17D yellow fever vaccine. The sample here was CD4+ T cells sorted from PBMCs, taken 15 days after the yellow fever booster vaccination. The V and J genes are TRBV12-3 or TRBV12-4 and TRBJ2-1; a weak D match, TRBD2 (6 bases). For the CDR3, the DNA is TGTGCCAGCAGTGGGGGGACGGGAAATCTCTACAATGAGCAGTTCTTC. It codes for CASSGGTGNLYNEQFF.